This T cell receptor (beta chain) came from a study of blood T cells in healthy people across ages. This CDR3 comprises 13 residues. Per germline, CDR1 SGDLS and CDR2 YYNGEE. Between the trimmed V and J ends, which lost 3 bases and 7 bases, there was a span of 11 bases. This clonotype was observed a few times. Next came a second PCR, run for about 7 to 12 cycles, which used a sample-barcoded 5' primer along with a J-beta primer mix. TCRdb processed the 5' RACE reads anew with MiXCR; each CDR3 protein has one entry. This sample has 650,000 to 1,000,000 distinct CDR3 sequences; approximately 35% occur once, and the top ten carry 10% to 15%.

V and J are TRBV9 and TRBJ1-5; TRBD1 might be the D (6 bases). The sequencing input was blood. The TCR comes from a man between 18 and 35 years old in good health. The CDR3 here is CASSGGAEQPQHF. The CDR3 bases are TGTGCCAGCAGCGGGGGGGCTGAACAGCCCCAGCATTTT.